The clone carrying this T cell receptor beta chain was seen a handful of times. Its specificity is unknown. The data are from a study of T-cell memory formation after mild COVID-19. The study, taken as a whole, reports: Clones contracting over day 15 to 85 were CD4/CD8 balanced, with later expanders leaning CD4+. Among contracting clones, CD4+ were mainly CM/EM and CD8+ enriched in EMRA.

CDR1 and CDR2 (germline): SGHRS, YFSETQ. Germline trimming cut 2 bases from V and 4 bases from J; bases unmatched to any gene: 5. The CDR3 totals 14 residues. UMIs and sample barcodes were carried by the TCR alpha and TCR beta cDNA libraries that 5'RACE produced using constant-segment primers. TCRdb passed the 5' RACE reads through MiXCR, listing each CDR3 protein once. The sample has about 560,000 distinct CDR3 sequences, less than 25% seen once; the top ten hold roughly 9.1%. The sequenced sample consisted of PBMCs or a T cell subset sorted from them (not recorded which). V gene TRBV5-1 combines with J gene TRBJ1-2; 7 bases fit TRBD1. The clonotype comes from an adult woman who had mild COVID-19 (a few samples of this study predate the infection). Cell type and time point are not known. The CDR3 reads CASSFGTAAYGYTF. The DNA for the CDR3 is TGCGCCAGCAGCTTTGGGACAGCTGCCTATGGCTACACCTTC.